This T cell receptor beta chain originates from a study of beta chain features in type 1 diabetes (dated by TCRdb to about 2018). Turning to the overall study: Mean age, gender distribution, total cell number and subset yield did not differ between patients and healthy donors. A total of approximately 110,000,000 sorted cells were examined across all samples, and a strong correlation was observed between cell number per subset and RNA yield. The study compared TCRB repertoires of sorted circulating CD4+ T cell subsets between recently diagnosed type 1 diabetes patients and matched healthy donors. Regulatory and stem cell-like memory subsets were isolated from only 8 patients and about eight healthy donors, whereas naive and central memory subsets came from all 28 donors.

The germline V gene (reference sequence) gives CDR1 as LNHDA and CDR2 as SQIVND. Cut back by 9 bases and 6 bases, the V and J ends lie 15 bases apart. The CDR3 runs 13 residues from the cysteine to the phenylalanine. Only the CDR3 region is kept as DNA, spanning 39 bases read in frame from base 1. The entire isolated RNA was reverse transcribed using the High Capacity cDNA Reverse Transcription Kit, and thus expressed TCRB transcripts were sequenced. Deep immunoSEQ sequencing was performed on naive, central memory and regulatory T cell samples, with an average of about 4 million total reads per sample. After sorted cells were lysed in RLT buffer, RNA was extracted with DNase-treated RNeasy Micro or Mini kits, with the choice depending on cell number. To prevent cross-contamination, each cell subset was processed individually, whereas patient and healthy donor samples were processed jointly. TCRB sequences were amplified from cDNA with the immunoSEQ multiplex PCR, producing 87-bp fragments spanning the CDR3 region. Amplicons were sequenced on the Illumina HiSeq platform. The original methods were these. Synthetic template baselines were used to correct PCR bias computationally, reads within Hamming distance 2 were collapsed, and singletons that could not be merged were discarded. Reads were aligned against IMGT so that V, D and J genes, CDR3 length and insertions or deletions at six rearrangement sites could be assigned. Within each subset, clonotype counts were normalized to sorted cell number, and only after that were true diversity and Gini coefficients computed with the tcR R package. Repertoire sharing was quantified using the overlap coefficient calculated on TCRB nucleotide sequences. Drawn from immuneACCESS, this table holds only the in-frame rearrangements with V and J called that TCRdb kept. Clones are partly lost; checked studies trace under half to an unresolved V gene and leave the rest unexplained. D and trimming come from the DNA, and the V and J calls and clone size come from that table. The table for this sample lists 50,000 to 70,000 clones; 40% to 60% of them were counted only once. The biggest ten clones account for 2% to 3% of the sample.

With respect to this clone: It has no known antigen specificity. Base qualities are not provided; no much larger clone lies one nucleotide away.

Points the paper makes about the study in general: The naive, central memory and regulatory TCRB repertoires appeared to resemble one another more closely among patients than among healthy donors. A moderate but significant shortening of TCRB CDR3 length was observed in type 1 diabetes patients in all four CD4+ subsets. HLA sub-analyses involved small numbers of individuals, so any influence of HLA type on TCRB rearrangement remained unresolved. Fewer insertions and more nucleotide deletions at VDJ recombination sites were observed in patients with type 1 diabetes, implying thymic rearrangement abnormalities. Shorter templates might be favored by PCR, yet because patient and control samples were amplified and corrected together, any such skew would affect both groups equally. Because cDNA was sequenced instead of genomic DNA, activated cells with high expression could be over-represented, although the groups did not differ in activation or CD3 levels.

A single peripheral blood draw of approximately 120 mL on average was collected from each donor into heparinised tubes. Naive, central memory, regulatory and stem cell-like memory CD4+ T cells were sorted on a BD FACSAria II using a panel including CD45RO, CCR7, CD25, CD127, CD95 and CD27. Every sorted population had a purity above 95%. PBMCs were isolated right away by Lymphoprep density gradient centrifugation and were stained directly, without culture. So that batch effects would be minimized, each experiment stained and sorted samples in pairs, pairing one healthy donor with one patient. This clonotype originated in a woman in her thirties or forties with type 1 diabetes. Rearrangement joined TRBV19 to TRBJ1-5; possibly the D gene is TRBD1, per 5 matching bases. Material for sequencing was Tregs from blood. The cell subset or site label for this specimen denotes: regulatory CD4+ T cells. The CDR3 protein sequence reads: CASVGPGSQPQHF. The bases read TGTGCCAGCGTAGGGCCAGGGTCTCAGCCCCAGCATTTT.